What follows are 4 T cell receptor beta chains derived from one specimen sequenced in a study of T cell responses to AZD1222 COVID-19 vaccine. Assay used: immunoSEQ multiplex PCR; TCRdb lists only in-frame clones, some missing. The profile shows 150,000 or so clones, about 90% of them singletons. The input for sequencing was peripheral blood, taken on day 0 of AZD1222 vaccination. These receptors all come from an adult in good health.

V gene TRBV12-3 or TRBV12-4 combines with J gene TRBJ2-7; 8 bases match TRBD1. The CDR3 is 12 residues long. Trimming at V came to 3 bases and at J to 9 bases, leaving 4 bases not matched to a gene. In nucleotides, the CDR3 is TGTGCCAGCAGTTTTGGACAGGGCACGCAGTACTTC. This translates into CASSFGQGTQYF.

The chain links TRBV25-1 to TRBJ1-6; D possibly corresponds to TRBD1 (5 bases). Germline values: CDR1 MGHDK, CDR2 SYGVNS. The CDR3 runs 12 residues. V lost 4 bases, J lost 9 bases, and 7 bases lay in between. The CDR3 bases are TGTGCCAGCAGTGCAGGGTCTTCACCCCTCCACTTT. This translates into CASSAGSSPLHF.

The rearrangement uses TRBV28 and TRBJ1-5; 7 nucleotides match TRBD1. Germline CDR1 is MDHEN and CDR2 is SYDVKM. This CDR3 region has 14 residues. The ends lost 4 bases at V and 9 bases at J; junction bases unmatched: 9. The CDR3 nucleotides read TGTGCCAGCAGTTACCCGGGGGGACAGTGGCCCCAGCATTTT. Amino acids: CASSYPGGQWPQHF.

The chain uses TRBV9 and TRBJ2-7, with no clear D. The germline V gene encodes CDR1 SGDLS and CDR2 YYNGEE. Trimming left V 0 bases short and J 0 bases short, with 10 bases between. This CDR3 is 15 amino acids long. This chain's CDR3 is CASSVDAASSYEQYF. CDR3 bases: TGTGCCAGCAGCGTAGATGCAGCGAGCTCCTACGAGCAGTACTTC. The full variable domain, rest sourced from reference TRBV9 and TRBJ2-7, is DSGVTQTPKHLITATGQRVTLRCSPRSGDLSVYWYQQSLDQGLQFLIQYYNGEERAKGNILERFSAQQFPDLHSELNLSSLELGDSALYFCASSVDAASSYEQYFGPGTRLTVT.